The 25 T cell receptor beta chains presented below share a single source sample, sequenced in a study of cytomegalovirus exposure and HLA in healthy donors. 60 Vbeta and 13 Jbeta primers were used in PCR. TCRdb's table, derived via immunoSEQ multiplex PCR, lists solely in-frame clones and lacks some. Here the sample spans over 100,000 clones, around 77% being singletons. Sequenced sample: PBMCs. The source is a male donor in good health and CMV-seropositive.

V gene TRBV10-3 combines with J gene TRBJ1-5; perhaps TRBD1 as D (6 bases). The germline gives CDR1 ENHRY, CDR2 SYGVKD. The V and J ends lost 6 bases and 7 bases respectively, with 19 bases between them. This CDR3 is 15 amino acids long. The CDR3 DNA reads TGTGCCATCAGGGAACAGGGAGCCGAGGGACAGCCCCAGCATTTT. Its translation is CAIREQGAEGQPQHF.

The chain carries TRBV5-6 and TRBJ1-6; D not certain. Germline-derived CDR1 and CDR2 are SGHDT and YYEEEE. The CDR3 covers 14 residues. Between the trimmed V and J ends, which lost 4 bases and 9 bases, there was a span of 14 bases. The DNA for the CDR3 is TGTGCCAGCAGCCAGACAAGGTTAGGTTCACCCCTCCACTTT. Translation: CASSQTRLGSPLHF.

The V call is TRBV27, the J call TRBJ2-7, with TRBD2 matching 7 bases. Germline V gene sequence: CDR1 MNHEY, CDR2 SMNVEV (reference sequence). Trimming at V came to 3 bases and at J to 0 bases, leaving 5 bases not matched to a gene. This CDR3 spans 15 amino acids. The CDR3 DNA reads as TGTGCCAGCAGTTTCGAGGGGAGGGACTCCTACGAGCAGTACTTC. Translation: CASSFEGRDSYEQYF.

This chain uses TRBV23-1 with TRBJ2-7, with D possibly matching TRBD1 (5 bases). TRBV23-1 is recorded as an ORF, its role being uncertain. The CDR3 is 16 amino acids. The ends were cut back, 0 bases at V and 0 bases at J, with 12 bases in the middle. CDR3 residues: CASSQSDRSSSYEQYF. The CDR3 bases are TGCGCCAGCAGTCAATCCGACAGATCGAGCTCCTACGAGCAGTACTTC.

In its sample, this clone was seen a few times. The chain has TRBV5-1 and TRBJ1-1; D ambiguous. This CDR3 has 14 residues. CDR1 SGHRS and CDR2 YFSETQ come from the germline V gene. V lost 1 base and J lost 1, with 8 bases in between. The CDR3, as DNA: TGCGCCAGCAGCTTGCAACAGCCGAACACTGAAGCTTTCTTT. It is translated as CASSLQQPNTEAFF.

The CDR3 DNA reads as TGTGCCAGCTCACCGTCCACCTCTGGACAGGGCTTCTCCCACACCTTC. It yields the protein CASSPSTSGQGFSHTF. The chain uses TRBV18 and TRBJ1-2, with 8 bases identical to TRBD1. Losses at the gene ends were 3 bases for V and 12 bases for J; bases not matched to a gene: 18. The germline V gene encodes CDR1 KGHSH and CDR2 LQKENI. The length of the CDR3 is 16 residues.

This rearrangement joins TRBV5-4 to TRBJ2-5; 8 nucleotides match TRBD1. The CDR3 spans 16 residues. Trimming at V came to 7 bases and at J to 4 bases, leaving 15 bases not matched to a gene. Germline-derived CDR1 and CDR2 are SGHNT and YYREEE (reference sequence). The CDR3 spells CASGRTGAGGLETQYF. The CDR3 DNA follows: TGTGCCAGCGGACGGACAGGCGCAGGGGGCTTAGAGACCCAGTACTTC. Based on the CDR3 plus reference TRBV5-4 and TRBJ2-5, the full variable domain is ETGVTQSPTHLIKTRGQQVTLRCSSQSGHNTVSWYQQALGQGPQFIFQYYREEENGRGNFPPRFSGLQFPNYSSELNVNALELDDSALYLCASGRTGAGGLETQYFGPGTRLLVL.

This clone was picked up a small number of times. The CDR3 is CASSPRSRGQTGELFF. CDR3 DNA sequence: TGCGCCAGCAGCCCACGATCGAGGGGGCAAACCGGGGAGCTGTTTTTT. The gene calls are TRBV5-1 and TRBJ2-2, with 7 bases aligning to TRBD1. Unmatched junction bases numbered 11, after V lost 4 bases and J lost 5 bases. The CDR3 has 16 amino acids. Per the germline V gene, CDR1 is SGHRS and CDR2 is YFSETQ.

V usage is TRBV18 and J usage is TRBJ2-7; the D gene is possibly TRBD2 (5 bases). The CDR3 runs to 14 residues. Germline assignment: CDR1 KGHSH and CDR2 LQKENI. The ends were cut back, 8 bases at V and 0 bases at J, with 14 bases in the middle. The CDR3 sequence is CASARGQSSYEQYF. For the CDR3, the DNA is TGTGCCAGCGCCAGAGGGCAGAGCTCCTACGAGCAGTACTTC.

This chain uses TRBV29-1 with TRBJ2-1; TRBD1 agrees at 10 bases. The CDR3 loop spans 16 amino acids. The trim removed 4 bases at V and 7 bases at J, leaving 13 bases unmatched. Germline V gene lookup returns CDR1 SQVTM and CDR2 ANQGSEA. For the CDR3, the DNA is TGCAGCGTTGCGTTGCCGGGACAGGGGTCTGCGAATGAGCAGTTCTTC. It codes for CSVALPGQGSANEQFF.

This chain connects TRBV6-1 to TRBJ1-5, with TRBD1 as a possible D gene (5 bases). Deletions cut 3 bases from V and 0 bases from J, with 9 bases between. In germline, CDR1 is MNHNS, CDR2 SASEGT. CDR3 size: 15 residues. Here the CDR3 DNA reads TGTGCCAGCAGTGACAGGGCAAATAGCAATCAGCCCCAGCATTTT. Its translation: CASSDRANSNQPQHF.

In regard to this clone: One end of the junction varies from germline; a read error may be responsible. This chain uses TRBV7-9 with TRBJ1-4; 9 bases fit TRBD1. In germline, CDR1 is SEHNR, CDR2 FQNEAQ (reference sequence). The CDR3 is made up of 18 amino acids. Here the CDR3 DNA reads TGTTCCAGCAGCCCCCCCACAGGGACAGGGATGGTCGGGGAAAAACTGTTTTTT. It is translated as CSSSPPTGTGMVGEKLFF.

The chain has TRBV28 and TRBJ1-1; TRBD1 might be the D (6 bases). Germline V gives CDR1 MDHEN, CDR2 SYDVKM. This CDR3 has 14 amino acids. V lost 5 bases to trimming and J lost 7 bases, with 17 bases between them. This CDR3 is CASSPPGHGVEAFF. In DNA form, the CDR3 reads TGTGCCAGCAGTCCTCCGGGACATGGGGTTGAAGCTTTCTTT.

CDR3 in DNA: TGTGCCACCAGCAGAGATGGGACAGGGGGCTCGCCCGGCTACACCTTC. Translated, it gives CATSRDGTGGSPGYTF. The genes are TRBV15 and TRBJ1-2; 12 nucleotides line up with TRBD1. This CDR3 region has 16 residues. Trimming cost V 0 bases and J 8 bases; bases outside gene matches: 7. Germline V gene lookup returns CDR1 LNHNV and CDR2 YYDKDF (reference sequence).

The chain uses TRBV2 and TRBJ1-1; D not certain. CDR3 length equals 11 residues. V dropped 11 bases and J dropped 10 bases, with 17 bases sitting between them. Germline-derived CDR1 and CDR2 are SNHLY and FYNNEI. The CDR3 spells CAVQDEEGAFF. CDR3 DNA sequence: TGTGCCGTCCAGGACGAGGAGGGAGCTTTCTTT. Full variable domain (rest looked up from reference TRBV2 and TRBJ1-1): EPEVTQTPSHQVTQMGQEVILRCVPISNHLYFYWYRQILGQKVEFLVSFYNNEISEKSEIFDDQFSVERPDGSNFTLKIRSTKLEDSAMYFCAVQDEEGAFFGQGTRLTVV.

The V call is TRBV9, the J call TRBJ1-6; D is ambiguous. The germline V and J ends were trimmed by 3 bases and 7 bases, with 14 bases remaining between them. The CDR3 covers 15 residues. Germline assignment: CDR1 SGDLS and CDR2 YYNGEE. Here the CDR3 DNA reads TGTGCCAGCAGCGGCGGCCTGATAGAAAATTCACCCCTCCACTTT. Its protein product is CASSGGLIENSPLHF.

CDR3 amino acids: CASSEGRLFTDTQYF. CDR3 nucleotides: TGTGCCAGCAGTGAAGGTAGACTCTTCACAGATACGCAGTATTTT. The gene calls are TRBV2 and TRBJ2-3, with D uncertain. CDR1 is SNHLY, CDR2 FYNNEI, per germline. CDR3 length: 15 amino acids. Trimming left V 1 base short and J 2 bases short, with 10 bases between.

J is TRBJ1-5 and V is TRBV28; D is perhaps TRBD1 (6 bases). V was trimmed by 2 bases and J by 0 bases, leaving 23 bases between them. Germline V gene lookup returns CDR1 MDHEN and CDR2 SYDVKM. This CDR3 is built from 20 residues. The CDR3 DNA sequence: TGTGCCAGCAGTTTAGATCGCTGGGGGTCCTGGGACAATAGCAATCAGCCCCAGCATTTT. It encodes CASSLDRWGSWDNSNQPQHF. Full variable domain (outside the CDR3, taken from reference TRBV28 and TRBJ1-5): DVKVTQSSRYLVKRTGEKVFLECVQDMDHENMFWYRQDPGLGLRLIYFSYDVKMKEKGDIPEGYSVSREKKERFSLILESASTNQTSMYLCASSLDRWGSWDNSNQPQHFGDGTRLSIL.

The chain employs TRBV6-5 and TRBJ1-1; D call uncertain. This CDR3 region has 13 residues. The germline CDR1 and CDR2 sequences are MNHEY and SVGAGI. Trimming removed 0 bases from V and 5 bases from J, with 7 bases in between. Written as DNA, the CDR3 is TGTGCCAGCAGTTACTCCGTTCCGACTGAAGCTTTCTTT. Protein: CASSYSVPTEAFF.

The rearrangement joins TRBV19 to TRBJ2-5, with a possible D match to TRBD2 (6 bases). The germline V and J ends were trimmed by 5 bases and 5 bases, with 12 bases remaining between them. The CDR3 is 13 residues long. CDR1 is LNHDA, CDR2 SQIVND, per germline (reference sequence). The CDR3 loop reads CASSQGRGETQYF. The CDR3 DNA is TGTGCCAGTAGTCAGGGACGGGGGGAGACCCAGTACTTC.

The chain has TRBV6-1 and TRBJ2-7; D is unresolved. Germline CDR1 MNHNS, CDR2 SASEGT. The CDR3 has 14 residues. The V end was cut by 0 bases, the J end by 2 bases, with 8 bases between. Written as DNA, the CDR3 is TGTGCCAGCAGTGAAGCGGGCGTAACCTACGAGCAGTACTTC. This translates into CASSEAGVTYEQYF.

This clone was picked up one time. The rearrangement uses TRBV28 and TRBJ1-4; 7 nucleotides align to TRBD1. The CDR3 has 16 residues. J lost 5 bases, V lost 4 bases, and 10 bases had no gene match. Per the germline V gene, CDR1 is MDHEN and CDR2 is SYDVKM. The CDR3 sequence is CASSYRGPTGNEKLFF. CDR3 bases: TGTGCCAGCAGTTACAGGGGACCTACGGGAAATGAAAAACTGTTTTTT. Based on the CDR3 plus reference TRBV28 and TRBJ1-4, the full variable domain is DVKVTQSSRYLVKRTGEKVFLECVQDMDHENMFWYRQDPGLGLRLIYFSYDVKMKEKGDIPEGYSVSREKKERFSLILESASTNQTSMYLCASSYRGPTGNEKLFFGSGTQLSVL.

In this sample, this clone turned up a few times. The rearrangement joins TRBV5-1 to TRBJ1-1; 7 positions match TRBD1. This CDR3 comprises 15 residues. The germline V gene encodes CDR1 SGHRS and CDR2 YFSETQ. V was pared by 3 bases and J by 0 bases, with 5 bases of the junction left unmatched. The CDR3 reads CASSSQGGMNTEAFF. As DNA, the CDR3 is TGCGCCAGCAGCTCCCAGGGGGGAATGAACACTGAAGCTTTCTTT.

This chain connects TRBV5-1 to TRBJ2-2; tentatively, D is TRBD2 (6 bases). Germline V gene lookup returns CDR1 SGHRS and CDR2 YFSETQ. Trimming removed 9 bases from V and 3 bases from J, with 15 bases in between. The CDR3 has 14 amino acids. CDR3 amino acids: CATPSGVDTGELFF. CDR3 nucleotide sequence: TGCGCCACCCCCTCGGGGGTAGACACCGGGGAGCTGTTTTTT.

The V call is TRBV28, the J call TRBJ2-5; 13 bases match TRBD2. Trimming cost V 5 bases and J 2 bases; bases outside gene matches: 11. There are 18 residues in the CDR3. CDR1 is MDHEN, CDR2 SYDVKM, per germline. In DNA, the CDR3 is TGTGCCAGCAGTCACGGACTAGCGGGAGATGAGGCTCAAGAGACCCAGTACTTC. The encoded protein is CASSHGLAGDEAQETQYF.